This T cell receptor beta chain was observed in a study of OX40 agonist ivuxolimab in advanced cancers. About the research overall: Patients were given ivuxolimab, an antibody that agonizes OX40 (CD134).

The method was immunoSEQ multiplex PCR; TCRdb's version includes in-frame clones alone and lacks a portion of them. The data contain over 8,000 clones, 88% of them singletons. Between the trimmed V and J ends, which lost 2 bases and 3 bases, there was a span of 8 bases. Germline V gives CDR1 SGDLS, CDR2 YYNGEE. This CDR3 has 14 residues. The sample consisted of CD4+ or CD8+ T cells sorted from blood, taken in a trial of the OX40 agonist ivuxolimab. The clonotype originates from an adult with an advanced solid tumor such as melanoma, head and neck, liver or kidney cancer. J is TRBJ1-4 and V is TRBV9, with D possibly being TRBD1 (5 bases). This chain's CDR3 is CASSVGGANEKLFF. CDR3 in DNA: TGTGCCAGCAGCGTCGGGGGGGCTAATGAAAAACTGTTTTTT.